This T cell receptor (beta chain) was found in a study of T cells in women clearing cervical HPV infection. Study at large: Cases were women with histologically confirmed HPV16-related CIN3 or worse, including 2 invasive cancers. Case blood was drawn when the lesion was first found; control blood after infection became undetectable.

As to this clone: Antigen specificity is unknown. The read terminates 3 residues before the CDR3 end, so the remaining end is supplied by the germline J gene.

Produced via immunoSEQ multiplex PCR; TCRdb's table is partial and in-frame only. The record lists fewer than 40,000 clones, of which the ten most abundant hold approximately 4.8%. The CDR3 consists of 14 residues. From germline, CDR1 is MNHEY and CDR2 SVGEGT. V trimming: 7 bases; J trimming: 9 bases; junction bases outside the gene matches: 8. Study conclusions and caveats: Controls had more TRBV6-7 (about 0.16%) than cases (about 0.11%). CIN3+ cases had significantly higher TCR richness than controls; evenness did not differ.

This chain joins TRBV6-2 or TRBV6-3 and TRBJ2-1; 11 bases are shared with TRBD2. Sequenced input: blood buffy coat. The receptor's source is a woman aged 18 to 69 with a cervical HPV16 infection that either progressed to CIN3+ or cleared (not recorded which). CDR3 sequence reads: CASNSGGALFEQFF. The covered CDR3 bases are TGTGCCAGCAATAGCGGGGGGGCTCTTTTTGAG.